These T cell receptor beta chains were read from a single sample in a study of PD-L1 blockade in urothelial cancer. The protocol was immunoSEQ multiplex PCR, while the TCRdb copy is restricted to in-frame clones and leaves out a portion. The table includes about 110,000 clones, approximately 89% detected once. The sequences come from PBMCs, collected around atezolizumab (anti-PD-L1) treatment. These receptors originate from a man aged 60 to 69 with urothelial cancer. The CDR3 runs from the conserved cysteine through the conserved F or W. D genes are given only for firm matches.

J,D,V,DNA,CDR3
TRBJ2-2,TRBD2,TRBV27,TGTGCCAGCGCTTCGGATACTCTAGCGGGAGCGACCGGGGAGCTGTTTTTT,CASASDTLAGATGELFF
TRBJ2-7,NA,TRBV30,TGTGCCTGGAGTGCCCCAAACGGAGGGGCCTACGAGCAGTACTTC,CAWSAPNGGAYEQYF
TRBJ2-7,NA,TRBV30,TGTGCCTGGAGTGGGCGCGGCTACGAGCAGTACTTC,CAWSGRGYEQYF
TRBJ1-2,NA,TRBV29-1,TGCAGCGTTGGGGGAAGGGGCGGCTACACCTTC,CSVGGRGGYTF
TRBJ2-7,NA,TRBV7-9,TGTGCCAGCAGCTTAGCGTTTAACGAGCAGTACTTC,CASSLAFNEQYF
TRBJ2-1,NA,TRBV1,TGCACCAGCACTCACACGAGGGACAGGGGTACCAATGAGCAGTTCTTC,CTSTHTRDRGTNEQFF
TRBJ1-6,NA,TRBV7-2,TGTGCCAGCAGCAATCAAGGACAGTTCGGATCACCCCTCCACTTT,CASSNQGQFGSPLHF
TRBJ1-2,TRBD1,TRBV19,TGTGCCAGTAGTATCGGACAGGTGATCAACTATGGCTACACCTTC,CASSIGQVINYGYTF
TRBJ1-1,NA,TRBV20-1,TGCAGTGCCTGGGACATCCCTGAAGCTTTCTTT,CSAWDIPEAFF
TRBJ2-3,TRBD2,TRBV5-1,TGCGCCAGCAGCTTGGCCCTAGCGGGGGCGCTGGATACGCAGTATTTT,CASSLALAGALDTQYF
TRBJ1-1,NA,TRBV13,TGTGCCAGCAGCTTAGGCGACAGACCGAACACTGAAGCTTTCTTT,CASSLGDRPNTEAFF
TRBJ2-7,TRBD1,TRBV5-8,TGTGCCAGCAGCGTACGGGACAGGGTACACGAGCAGTACTTC,CASSVRDRVHEQYF
TRBJ2-6,NA,TRBV25-1,TGTGCCAGCAGTGTAATTTTCTCTGGGGCCAACGTCCTGACTTTC,CASSVIFSGANVLTF
TRBJ2-1,TRBD2,TRBV10-3,TGTGCCATCAGTGTAGGGACTAGCTTCCGCAATGAGCAGTTCTTC,CAISVGTSFRNEQFF
TRBJ2-1,TRBD1,TRBV6-5,TGTGCCAGCAAGAGACCGACAGGGATCCCCGATGAGCAGTTCTTC,CASKRPTGIPDEQFF
TRBJ1-4,NA,TRBV18,TGTGCCAGCTCAGCCCTACAACAGTCTGCAAAACTGTTTTTT,CASSALQQSAKLFF
TRBJ2-3,NA,TRBV6-6,TGTGCCAGCAGAGCCGAGGGCGGTAACACAGATACGCAGTATTTT,CASRAEGGNTDTQYF
TRBJ2-2,NA,TRBV5-8,TGTGCCAGCAGCTTGCGGGTGGGGAACACCGGGGAGCTGTTTTTT,CASSLRVGNTGELFF
TRBJ2-7,TRBD2,TRBV7-2,TGTGCCAGCAGCTTGGCGGGACTAGCGGGAGGCGAGCAGTACTTC,CASSLAGLAGGEQYF
TRBJ1-5,TRBD1,TRBV7-9,TGTGCCAGCAGCCGCCGGGACAGGGGCCCTCAGCCCCAGCATTTT,CASSRRDRGPQPQHF